Below, 12 T cell receptor beta chains from the same sample are listed, as sequenced in a study of cytomegalovirus exposure and HLA in healthy donors. The PCR was carried out with 60 Vbeta primers and 13 Jbeta primers. TCRdb keeps only in-frame clones here, not all; method: immunoSEQ multiplex PCR. The profile shows approximately 98,000 clones, about 74% of them singletons. Sequencing was performed on PBMCs. These receptors originate from a male donor in good health and CMV-seronegative.

The chain recombines TRBV7-3 with TRBJ2-5; the match to TRBD1 covers 12 bases. Germline loops: CDR1 SGHTA, CDR2 FQGTGA. Trimming cost V 6 bases and J 5 bases; bases outside gene matches: 13. The CDR3 contains 17 residues. The CDR3 reads CASSYPPGQGARETQYF. The CDR3 bases are TGTGCCAGCAGTTATCCTCCGGGACAGGGGGCGCGGGAGACCCAGTACTTC.

This clone was seen a few times. The gene calls are TRBV4-1 and TRBJ2-3; D is unresolved. CDR1 is MGHRA and CDR2 is YSYEKL in the germline V gene. V dropped 1 base and J dropped 3 bases, with 5 bases sitting between them. The length of the CDR3 is 13 residues. CDR3 sequence: CASSQVSTDTQYF. The CDR3, as DNA: TGCGCCAGCAGCCAAGTCTCTACAGATACGCAGTATTTT.

The V and J genes are TRBV21-1 and TRBJ2-7; the D call TRBD1 from the table was never checked on the DNA. TRBV21-1 is given as a pseudogene. The CDR3 has 16 residues. CDR3: CASSKRRDRASYEQYF. In DNA form, the CDR3 reads TGTGCCAGCAGCAAACGCCGGGACAGGGCGTCCTACGAGCAGTACTTC.

This sequence joins TRBV5-4 and TRBJ2-1, with 13 nucleotides matching TRBD2. CDR1 is SGHNT, CDR2 YYREEE, per germline (reference sequence). Trimming took 3 bases from V and 6 from J; bases not matched to a gene: 12. CDR3 length: 18 residues. CDR3 amino acids: CASSSRTSGSLRPNEQFF. CDR3 coding DNA: TGTGCCAGCAGCTCGAGGACTAGCGGGAGTCTCAGGCCCAATGAGCAGTTCTTC.

The V call is TRBV13, the J call TRBJ1-1; TRBD1 might be the D (5 bases). Germline values: CDR1 PRHDT, CDR2 FYEKMQ (reference sequence). V shed 1 base and J shed 0 bases, with 9 bases lying between them. The CDR3 extends over 15 amino acids. DNA for the CDR3: TGTGCCAGCAGCTTAGACCAGGGCATGAACACTGAAGCTTTCTTT. Its translation: CASSLDQGMNTEAFF.

This chain links TRBV9 with TRBJ1-1, with D tentatively TRBD1 (5 bases). CDR3 length: 14 amino acids. Germline CDR1 and CDR2: SGDLS and YYNGEE. Trimming left V 1 base short and J 6 bases short, with 13 bases between. The DNA for the CDR3 is TGTGCCAGCAGCGTAATCCAGGGCGCGGCTGAAGCTTTCTTT. Its translation is CASSVIQGAAEAFF.

J is TRBJ2-2 and V is TRBV29-1, with D possibly matching TRBD1 (6 bases). The CDR3 is 15 amino acids. Trimming stripped 4 bases from V and 4 bases from J, with 16 bases between. CDR1 and CDR2 (germline): SQVTM, ANQGSEA. The CDR3 reads CSVGETGSSTGELFF. CDR3 nucleotides: TGCAGCGTTGGAGAAACAGGGTCCAGCACCGGGGAGCTGTTTTTT.

The chain combines TRBV7-9 with TRBJ1-4, with TRBD1 matching 7 bases. The CDR3 runs 16 residues. CDR1 and CDR2 from the germline V gene are SEHNR and FQNEAQ (reference sequence). With 5 bases clipped from V and 5 bases from J, the junction kept 11 bases outside the gene matches. In DNA, the CDR3 is TGTGCCAGCAGCAATTTGCGGGCAGGGGGGAATGAAAAACTGTTTTTT. This translates into CASSNLRAGGNEKLFF. Using reference TRBV7-9 and TRBJ1-4 for the parts outside the CDR3, the full variable domain is DTGVSQNPRHKITKRGQNVTFRCDPISEHNRLYWYRQTLGQGPEFLTYFQNEAQLEKSRLLSDRFSAERPKGSFSTLEIQRTEQGDSAMYLCASSNLRAGGNEKLFFGSGTQLSVL.

As regards this clone: The sample carries other DNA sequences with the same CDR3. V usage is TRBV29-1 and J usage is TRBJ2-7; D is possibly TRBD2 (5 bases). There are 16 residues in the CDR3. Between the trimmed V and J ends, which lost 4 bases and 0 bases, there was a span of 19 bases. The germline CDR1 and CDR2 sequences are SQVTM and ANQGSEA. The CDR3 loop is CSVAQGLAGHSYEQYF. CDR3 DNA sequence: TGCAGCGTTGCTCAAGGACTGGCGGGCCACTCCTACGAGCAGTACTTC.

The sample holds one count of this clone. V gene TRBV30 combines with J gene TRBJ2-1; D is possibly TRBD1 (5 bases). V was pared by 3 bases and J by 1 base, with 7 bases between. CDR1 and CDR2 from the germline V gene are GTSNPN and SVGIG (reference sequence). The CDR3 loop spans 13 amino acids. In DNA, the CDR3 is TGTGCCTGGAGCAGGGCTTCCTACAATGAGCAGTTCTTC. It is translated as CAWSRASYNEQFF.

The chain has TRBV7-8 and TRBJ2-4, with a possible D match to TRBD2 (6 bases). The CDR3 is 15 residues long. CDR1 and CDR2 (germline): SGHVS, FQNEAQ. The V end lost 3 bases, the J end lost 0 bases, and 9 bases lay between the germline ends. In DNA form, the CDR3 reads TGTGCCAGCAGCTTTGGACTACTAGCCAAAAACATTCAGTACTTC. It encodes CASSFGLLAKNIQYF. Variable domain in full (rest from reference TRBV7-8 and TRBJ2-4): GAGVSQSPRYKVAKRGQDVALRCDPISGHVSLFWYQQALGQGPEFLTYFQNEAQLDKSGLPSDRFFAERPEGSVSTLKIQRTQQEDSAVYLCASSFGLLAKNIQYFGAGTRLSVL.

V and J are TRBV5-5 and TRBJ1-5; D is ambiguous. Deletions cut 0 bases from V and 2 bases from J, with 6 bases between. This CDR3 is built from 14 residues. Germline values: CDR1 SGHKS, CDR2 YYEKEE (reference sequence). The CDR3 DNA follows: TGTGCCAGCAGCTTGGATATAGGCAATCAGCCCCAGCATTTT. Amino acids: CASSLDIGNQPQHF.